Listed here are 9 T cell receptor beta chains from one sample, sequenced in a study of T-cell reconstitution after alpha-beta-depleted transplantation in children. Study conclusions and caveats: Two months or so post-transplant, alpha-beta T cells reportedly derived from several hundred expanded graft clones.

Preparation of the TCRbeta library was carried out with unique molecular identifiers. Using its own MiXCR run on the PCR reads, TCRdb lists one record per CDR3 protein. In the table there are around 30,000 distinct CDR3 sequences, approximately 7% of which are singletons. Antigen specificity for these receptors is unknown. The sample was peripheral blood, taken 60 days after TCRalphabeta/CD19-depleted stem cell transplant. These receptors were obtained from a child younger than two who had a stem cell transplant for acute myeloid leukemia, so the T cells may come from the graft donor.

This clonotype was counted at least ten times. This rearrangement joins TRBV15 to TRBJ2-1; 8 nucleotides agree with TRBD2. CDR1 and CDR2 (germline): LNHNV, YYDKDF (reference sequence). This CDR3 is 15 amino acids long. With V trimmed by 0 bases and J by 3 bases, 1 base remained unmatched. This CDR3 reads CATSREGTSYNEQFF. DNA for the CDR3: TGTGCCACCAGCAGAGAAGGGACTAGCTACAATGAGCAGTTCTTC.

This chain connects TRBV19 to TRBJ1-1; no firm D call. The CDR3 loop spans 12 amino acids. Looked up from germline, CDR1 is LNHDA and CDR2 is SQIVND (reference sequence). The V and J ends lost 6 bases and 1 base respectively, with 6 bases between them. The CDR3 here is CASRSGNTEAFF. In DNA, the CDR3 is TGTGCCAGTAGGAGCGGGAACACTGAAGCTTTCTTT.

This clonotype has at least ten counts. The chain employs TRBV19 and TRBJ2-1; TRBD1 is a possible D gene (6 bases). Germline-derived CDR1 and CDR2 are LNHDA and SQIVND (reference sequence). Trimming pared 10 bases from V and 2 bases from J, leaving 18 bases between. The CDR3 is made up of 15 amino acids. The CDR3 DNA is TGTGCCACCCAACAGGGTCGGGACACCTACAATGAGCAGTTCTTC. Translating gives CATQQGRDTYNEQFF. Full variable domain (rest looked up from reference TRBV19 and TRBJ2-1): DGGITQSPKYLFRKEGQNVTLSCEQNLNHDAMYWYRQDPGQGLRLIYYSQIVNDFQKGDIAEGYSVSREKKESFPLTVTSAQKNPTAFYLCATQQGRDTYNEQFFGPGTRLTVL.

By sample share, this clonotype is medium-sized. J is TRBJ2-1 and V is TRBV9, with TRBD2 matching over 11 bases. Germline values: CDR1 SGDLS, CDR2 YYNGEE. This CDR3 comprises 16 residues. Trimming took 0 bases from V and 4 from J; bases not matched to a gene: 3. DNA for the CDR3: TGTGCCAGCAGCGTAGGTGGGACTAGCGGTTACAATGAGCAGTTCTTC. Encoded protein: CASSVGGTSGYNEQFF.

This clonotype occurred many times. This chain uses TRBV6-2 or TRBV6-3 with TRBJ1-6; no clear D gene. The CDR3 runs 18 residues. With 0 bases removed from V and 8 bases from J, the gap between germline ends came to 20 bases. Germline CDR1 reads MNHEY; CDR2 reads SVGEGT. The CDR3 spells CASSYSTQRRYGDSPLHF. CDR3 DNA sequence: TGTGCCAGCAGTTACTCTACACAACGGCGATACGGGGATTCACCCCTCCACTTT.

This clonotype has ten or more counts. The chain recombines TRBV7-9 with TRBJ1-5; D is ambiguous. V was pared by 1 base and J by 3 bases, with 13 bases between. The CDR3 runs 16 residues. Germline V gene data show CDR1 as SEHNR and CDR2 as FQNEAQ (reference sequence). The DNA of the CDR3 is TGTGCCAGCAGCTTAGGCCTCAAATACGCCAATCAGCCCCAGCATTTT. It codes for CASSLGLKYANQPQHF.

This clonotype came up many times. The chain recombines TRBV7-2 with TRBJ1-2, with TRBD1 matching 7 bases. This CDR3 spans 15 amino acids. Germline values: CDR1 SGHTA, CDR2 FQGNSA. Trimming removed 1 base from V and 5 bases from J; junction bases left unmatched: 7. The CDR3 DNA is TGTGCCAGCAGCTTAGGTACAGGGGTGTGGTATGGCTACACCTTC. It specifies CASSLGTGVWYGYTF. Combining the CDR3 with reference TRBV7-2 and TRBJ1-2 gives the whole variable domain GAGVSQSPSNKVTEKGKDVELRCDPISGHTALYWYRQSLGQGLEFLIYFQGNSAPDKSGLPSDRFSAERTGGSVSTLTIQRTQQEDSAVYLCASSLGTGVWYGYTFGSGTRLTVV.

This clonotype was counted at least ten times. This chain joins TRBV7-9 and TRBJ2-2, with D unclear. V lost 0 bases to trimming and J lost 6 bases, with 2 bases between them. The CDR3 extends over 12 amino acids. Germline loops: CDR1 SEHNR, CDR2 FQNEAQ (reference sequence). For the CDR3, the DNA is TGTGCCAGCAGCTTAGCGGCCGGGGAGCTGTTTTTT. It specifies CASSLAAGELFF.

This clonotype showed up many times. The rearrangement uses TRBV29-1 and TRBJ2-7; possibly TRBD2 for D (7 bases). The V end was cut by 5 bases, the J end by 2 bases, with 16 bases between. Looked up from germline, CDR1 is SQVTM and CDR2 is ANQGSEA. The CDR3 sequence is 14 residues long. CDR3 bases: TGCAGCGTTTGGGGGGGCCCCGAGGCCTACGAGCAGTACTTC. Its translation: CSVWGGPEAYEQYF.